A single sample is the source of the 6 T cell receptor beta chains below, sequenced in a study of Graves' ophthalmopathy and Graves' hyperthyroidism. Using RNA transcripts, the TCR beta CDR3 regions were amplified. An opening RT-PCR round employed HTBI primers and preceded a second-round multiplex PCR. Via MiXCR, TCRdb re-called the multiplex PCR reads, giving one row per CDR3 protein. The sample has 1 million to 1.3 million distinct CDR3 sequences, less than 45% seen once. Source material: peripheral blood or thyroid tissue (not recorded which). The receptors stem from an adult man with Graves' hyperthyroidism.

This clonotype was seen a handful of times. The J gene is TRBJ1-5, the V gene TRBV4-1; D is undetermined. V shed 0 bases and J shed 4 bases, with 13 bases lying between them. CDR1 and CDR2 (germline): MGHRA, YSYEKL. CDR3 size: 16 residues. The CDR3 here is CASSQEVGIDNQPQHF. CDR3 DNA: TGCGCCAGCAGCCAAGAAGTGGGGATAGATAATCAGCCCCAGCATTTT.

Ten or more counts support this clonotype. This CDR3 is CASSPQRAGLRNTEAFF. The CDR3 region has the DNA TGTGCCAGCAGCCCCCAGAGGGCGGGTTTGCGGAACACTGAAGCTTTCTTT. The chain combines TRBV7-8 with TRBJ1-1; D is uncertain. V was shortened by 5 bases and J by 1 base, with 20 bases between the two germline ends. This CDR3 contains 17 residues. CDR1 is SGHVS and CDR2 is FQNEAQ in the germline V gene.

In this sample, this clonotype turned up a few times. Since a much larger clone is just one base distant, this may be a read error. V and J are TRBV5-1 and TRBJ1-4; D is unresolved. Trimming took off 4 bases at V and 8 bases at J, with 15 bases between the two ends. The CDR3 is 14 residues long. CDR1 and CDR2 from the germline V gene are SGHRS and YFSETQ. CDR3 coding DNA: TGCGCCAGCAGCAAGGACGCCCTCGGGGAAAAACTGTTTTTT. Its translation is CASSKDALGEKLFF.

This rearrangement joins TRBV20-1 to TRBJ1-5; D unclear. V lost 3 bases to trimming and J lost 11 bases, with 17 bases between them. Per the germline V gene, CDR1 is DFQATT and CDR2 is SNEGSKA (reference sequence). This CDR3 is 13 amino acids long. The CDR3 loop reads CSASSGVQETQHF. The CDR3 coding sequence is TGCAGTGCTAGTAGCGGGGTCCAAGAGACCCAGCATTTT.

The chain employs TRBV25-1 and TRBJ1-1, with TRBD1 identical over 8 bases. With V trimmed by 8 bases and J by 3 bases, 8 bases remained unmatched. Per the germline V gene, CDR1 is MGHDK and CDR2 is SYGVNS. The CDR3 totals 14 residues. CDR3 protein: CASVDETGDTEAFF. The CDR3, as DNA: TGTGCCAGCGTTGATGAGACAGGGGACACTGAAGCTTTCTTT.

This clonotype has at least ten counts. The chain joins TRBV24-1 to TRBJ1-1, with D tentatively TRBD1 (6 bases). Deletions cut 7 bases from V and 3 bases from J, with 11 bases between. This CDR3 is built from 13 residues. The germline V gene encodes CDR1 KGHDR and CDR2 SFDVKD. The CDR3 sequence is CATRTGHHTEAFF. The CDR3 DNA follows: TGTGCCACCAGGACGGGACACCACACTGAAGCTTTCTTT.